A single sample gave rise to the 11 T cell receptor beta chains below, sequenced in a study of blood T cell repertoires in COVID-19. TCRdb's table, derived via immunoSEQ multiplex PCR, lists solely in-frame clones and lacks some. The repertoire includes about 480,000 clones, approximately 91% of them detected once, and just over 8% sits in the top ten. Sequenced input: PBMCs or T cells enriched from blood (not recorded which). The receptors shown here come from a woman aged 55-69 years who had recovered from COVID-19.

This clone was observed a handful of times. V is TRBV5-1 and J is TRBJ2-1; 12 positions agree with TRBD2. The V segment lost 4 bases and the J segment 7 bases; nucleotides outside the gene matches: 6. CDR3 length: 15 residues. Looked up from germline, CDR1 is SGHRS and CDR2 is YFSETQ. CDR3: CASSGLAGQGNEQFF. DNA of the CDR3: TGCGCCAGCAGCGGACTAGCGGGGCAAGGGAATGAGCAGTTCTTC. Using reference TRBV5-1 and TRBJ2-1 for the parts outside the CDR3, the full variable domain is KAGVTQTPRYLIKTRGQQVTLSCSPISGHRSVSWYQQTPGQGLQFLFEYFSETQRNKGNFPGRFSGRQFSNSRSEMNVSTLELGDSALYLCASSGLAGQGNEQFFGPGTRLTVL.

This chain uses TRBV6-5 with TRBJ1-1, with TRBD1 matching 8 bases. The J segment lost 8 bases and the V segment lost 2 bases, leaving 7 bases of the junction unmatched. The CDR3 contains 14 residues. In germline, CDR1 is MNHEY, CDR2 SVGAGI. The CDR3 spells CASSYRDGQGEAFF. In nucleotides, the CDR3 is TGTGCCAGCAGTTACAGGGACGGACAGGGAGAAGCTTTCTTT.

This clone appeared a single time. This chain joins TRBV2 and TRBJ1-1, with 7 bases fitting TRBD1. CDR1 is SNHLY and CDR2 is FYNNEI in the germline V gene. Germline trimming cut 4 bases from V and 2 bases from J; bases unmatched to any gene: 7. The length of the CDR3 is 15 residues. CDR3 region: CASSAPGQFNTEAFF. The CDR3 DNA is TGTGCCAGCAGTGCGCCGGGACAGTTCAACACTGAAGCTTTCTTT. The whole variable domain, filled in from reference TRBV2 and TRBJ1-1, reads EPEVTQTPSHQVTQMGQEVILRCVPISNHLYFYWYRQILGQKVEFLVSFYNNEISEKSEIFDDQFSVERPDGSNFTLKIRSTKLEDSAMYFCASSAPGQFNTEAFFGQGTRLTVV.

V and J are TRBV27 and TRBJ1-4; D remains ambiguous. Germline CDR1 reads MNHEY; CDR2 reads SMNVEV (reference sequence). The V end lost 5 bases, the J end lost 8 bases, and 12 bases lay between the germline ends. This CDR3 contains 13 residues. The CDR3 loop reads CASSPRGTEKLFF. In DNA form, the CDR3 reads TGTGCCAGCAGTCCCCGGGGAACGGAAAAACTGTTTTTT.

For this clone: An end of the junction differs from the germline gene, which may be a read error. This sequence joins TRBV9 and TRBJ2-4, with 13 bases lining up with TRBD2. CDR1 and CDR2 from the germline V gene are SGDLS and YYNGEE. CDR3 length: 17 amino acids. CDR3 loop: CASSVAPGTSGEKIQYF. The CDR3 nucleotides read TGTGCCAGCAGCGTAGCCCCCGGGACTAGCGGGGAAAAGATTCAGTACTTC.

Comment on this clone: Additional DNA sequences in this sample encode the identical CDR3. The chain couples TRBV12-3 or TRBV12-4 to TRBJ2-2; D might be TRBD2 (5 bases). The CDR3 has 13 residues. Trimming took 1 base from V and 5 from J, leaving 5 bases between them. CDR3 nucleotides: TGTGCCAGCAGTTTAGGAGGGACCGGGGAGCTGTTTTTT. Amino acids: CASSLGGTGELFF.

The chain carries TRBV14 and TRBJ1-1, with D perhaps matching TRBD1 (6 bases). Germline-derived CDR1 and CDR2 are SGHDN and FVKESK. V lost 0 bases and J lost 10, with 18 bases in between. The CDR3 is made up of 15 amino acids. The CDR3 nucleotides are TGTGCCAGCAGCCAAGATTCGGGCAGGGTCAGGGGAGCTTTCTTT. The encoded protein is CASSQDSGRVRGAFF.

The CDR3 protein is CASRTLTGANSPLHF. The CDR3 nucleotides read TGTGCCAGCAGGACCCTTACAGGGGCGAATTCACCCCTCCACTTT. The rearrangement joins TRBV6-5 to TRBJ1-6; 7 bases align to TRBD1. Germline CDR1 reads MNHEY; CDR2 reads SVGAGI. The CDR3 runs 15 residues. Losses at the gene ends were 6 bases for V and 7 bases for J; bases not matched to a gene: 9.

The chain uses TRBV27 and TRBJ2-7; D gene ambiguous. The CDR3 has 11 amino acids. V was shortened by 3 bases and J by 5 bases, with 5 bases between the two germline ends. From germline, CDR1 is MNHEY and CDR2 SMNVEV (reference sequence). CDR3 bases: TGTGCCAGCAGTTTTGCGGACGAGCAGTACTTC. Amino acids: CASSFADEQYF.

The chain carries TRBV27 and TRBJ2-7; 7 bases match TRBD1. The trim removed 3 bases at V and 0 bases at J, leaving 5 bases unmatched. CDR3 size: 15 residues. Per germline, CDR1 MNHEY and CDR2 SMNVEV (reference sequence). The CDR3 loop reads CASSFGQVGSYEQYF. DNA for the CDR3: TGTGCCAGCAGTTTCGGACAGGTCGGCTCCTACGAGCAGTACTTC.

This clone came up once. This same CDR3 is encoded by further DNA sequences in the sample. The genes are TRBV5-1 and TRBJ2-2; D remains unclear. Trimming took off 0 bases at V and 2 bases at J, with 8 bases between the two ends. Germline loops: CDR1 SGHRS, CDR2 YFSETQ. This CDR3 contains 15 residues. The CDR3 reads CASSLATSNTGELFF. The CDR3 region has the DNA TGCGCCAGCAGCTTGGCCACCAGTAACACCGGGGAGCTGTTTTTT.